The rows below give T cell receptor beta chains drawn from one sample of a study of T cell repertoires in cytomegalovirus infection. MiXCR was run by TCRdb on the reads, yielding one entry per CDR3 protein. Found here are fewer than 700,000 distinct CDR3 sequences, roughly 24% of them singletons; the top ten hold 6.5% to 10%. The specimen was CD8+ T cells from PBMCs. Receptor source: a human donor in good health (CMV status not recorded). Some clones in this sample may be carry-over from other donors' samples. CDR3s include the opening cysteine and the closing phenylalanine or tryptophan. D genes are given only for firm matches. For some rows the clone size is stated as once, few or many, or as a class when expanded; others skip it.

D	V	size	J	CDR3	DNA
NA	TRBV20-1	NA	TRBJ1-1	CSAQDSMNTEAFF	TGCAGTGCACAAGACAGCATGAACACTGAAGCTTTCTTT
NA	TRBV6-5	few	TRBJ2-5	CASSHTGGHQETQYF	TGTGCCAGCAGCCACACCGGGGGCCACCAAGAGACCCAGTACTTC
NA	TRBV27	few	TRBJ2-7	CASSSLGLHEQYF	TGTGCCAGCAGTTCGTTAGGGTTGCACGAGCAGTACTTC
TRBD1	TRBV13	NA	TRBJ1-2	CASSSLDRVGRGYTF	TGTGCCAGCAGCTCGTTGGACAGGGTGGGTAGGGGCTACACCTTC
TRBD2	TRBV12-3/TRBV12-4	many	TRBJ2-4	CASSPGRGLEFIQYF	TGTGCCAGCAGCCCCGGGCGGGGACTAGAATTCATTCAGTACTTC
NA	TRBV29-1	few	TRBJ1-2	CSVEPRSYGYTF	TGCAGCGTTGAGCCACGAAGCTATGGCTACACCTTC
NA	TRBV28	many	TRBJ1-1	CASSFRGSGTEAFF	TGTGCCAGCAGTTTCAGGGGATCTGGCACTGAAGCTTTCTTT
NA	TRBV7-9	many	TRBJ2-4	CASSLVSNIQYF	TGTGCCAGCAGCTTAGTCTCAAACATTCAGTACTTC
TRBD2	TRBV11-2	many	TRBJ2-1	CASSLDLVLAGGPTYNEQFF	TGTGCCAGCAGCTTAGATTTGGTACTAGCGGGGGGGCCTACCTACAATGAGCAGTTCTTC
TRBD1	TRBV5-6	NA	TRBJ1-1	CASSVTGGGTEAFF	TGTGCCAGCAGCGTGACAGGGGGAGGAACTGAAGCTTTCTTT
NA	TRBV6-6	few	TRBJ2-3	CASSSTVADTQYF	TGTGCCAGCAGCTCTACGGTGGCAGATACGCAGTATTTT
NA	TRBV5-1	NA	TRBJ2-1	CANSLAGVYNEQFF	TGCGCCAACAGCTTGGCTGGAGTCTACAATGAGCAGTTCTTC
NA	TRBV6-2/TRBV6-3	NA	TRBJ2-1	CASSLITGHNEQFF	TGTGCCAGCAGCCTAATAACAGGGCACAATGAGCAGTTCTTC
NA	TRBV4-2	few	TRBJ2-7	CASSQEVGTGSYEQYF	TGTGCCAGCAGCCAAGAAGTGGGGACCGGCTCCTACGAGCAGTACTTC
TRBD2	TRBV7-9	NA	TRBJ2-3	CASILSGGPDTQYF	TGTGCCAGCATCCTGAGCGGGGGCCCAGATACGCAGTATTTT
NA	TRBV29-1	few	TRBJ2-3	CSVRTDTQYF	TGCAGCGTCCGCACAGATACGCAGTATTTT
TRBD1	TRBV28	NA	TRBJ1-5	CASSLQGASNQPQHF	TGTGCCAGCAGTTTACAGGGGGCTAGCAATCAGCCCCAGCATTTT
NA	TRBV29-1	few	TRBJ2-1	CSVEEGVGYGDEQFF	TGCAGCGTTGAAGAGGGGGTGGGGTATGGGGATGAGCAGTTCTTC
TRBD1	TRBV13	many	TRBJ2-1	CASSLGQGLGEQFF	TGTGCCAGCAGCTTAGGACAGGGGCTCGGTGAGCAGTTCTTC
TRBD2	TRBV28	few	TRBJ2-3	CASSSFSGGVTDTQYF	TGTGCCAGCAGTTCCTTTAGCGGGGGGGTTACAGATACGCAGTATTTT
TRBD1	TRBV5-5	NA	TRBJ1-1	CASSWSRGQTEAFF	TGTGCCAGCAGCTGGAGCAGGGGGCAAACTGAAGCTTTCTTT